This TCR beta chain was documented in a study of T cells in Graves' hyperthyroidism and ophthalmopathy. Study outcomes and limitations: Most thyroid clonotypes expanded above 0.001 were also detected in blood. Ophthalmopathy could be told apart from stable hyperthyroidism with a 13 V-J model.

With regard to this clonotype: Its antigen is unidentified.

RNA transcripts were the template for amplifying TCR beta CDR3 regions. When the TCR CDR3 underwent first-round RT-PCR, the HTBI primer set was used. TCRdb reanalysed the multiplex PCR reads using MiXCR and keeps one entry per CDR3 protein. The sample gives roughly 570,000 distinct CDR3 sequences, 46% of which show up once; around 19% is in the top ten. Between the trimmed V and J ends, which lost 5 bases and 6 bases, there was a span of 9 bases. The CDR3 length is 12 residues. Germline V gene sequence: CDR1 SGHVS, CDR2 FQNEAQ. This receptor was identified in an adult woman with Graves' disease, either hyperthyroidism or ophthalmopathy (not recorded which). The material sequenced was peripheral blood or thyroid tissue (not recorded which). The V gene is TRBV7-8, the J gene TRBJ2-3; no reliable D call. The CDR3 is CASSHILDTQYF. The CDR3 coding sequence is TGTGCCAGCAGCCACATCTTGGATACGCAGTATTTT.